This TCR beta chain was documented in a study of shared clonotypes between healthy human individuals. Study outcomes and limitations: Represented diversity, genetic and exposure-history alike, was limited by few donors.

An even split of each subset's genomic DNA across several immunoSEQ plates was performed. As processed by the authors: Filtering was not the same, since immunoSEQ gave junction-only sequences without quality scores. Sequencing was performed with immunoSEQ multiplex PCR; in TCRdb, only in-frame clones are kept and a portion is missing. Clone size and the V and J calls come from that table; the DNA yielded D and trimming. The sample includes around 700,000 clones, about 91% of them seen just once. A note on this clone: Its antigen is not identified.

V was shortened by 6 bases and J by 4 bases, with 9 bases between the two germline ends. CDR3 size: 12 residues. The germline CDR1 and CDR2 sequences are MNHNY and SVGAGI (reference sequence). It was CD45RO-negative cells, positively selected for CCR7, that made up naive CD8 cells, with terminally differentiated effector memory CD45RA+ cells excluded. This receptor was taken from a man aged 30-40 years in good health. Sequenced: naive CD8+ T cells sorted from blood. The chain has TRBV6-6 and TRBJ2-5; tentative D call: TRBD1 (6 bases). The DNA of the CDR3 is TGTGCCAGCAGCCAGGACAGAGAGACCCAGTACTTC. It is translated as CASSQDRETQYF.